In this sample, the clone carrying this T cell receptor beta chain turned up once. V shed 8 bases and J shed 13 bases, with 9 bases lying between them. The CDR3 consists of 9 residues. Germline V CDR1 and CDR2: MGHDK, SYGVNS. Sequencing was performed with immunoSEQ multiplex PCR; in TCRdb, only in-frame clones are kept and a portion is missing. The sample carries about 120,000 clones, 88% recorded once. This specimen belongs to a study of T cell responses to AZD1222 COVID-19 vaccine. V gene TRBV25-1 combines with J gene TRBJ2-1; D unresolved. This receptor was identified in an adult in good health. This material consisted of peripheral blood, taken on day 0 of AZD1222 vaccination. The CDR3 loop is CASFLSQFF. The CDR3 nucleotides are TGTGCCAGCTTCTTAAGTCAGTTCTTC.